This T cell receptor (beta chain) stems from a study of CD4 T cells in relation to SARS-CoV-2 and coronaviruses. Study as a whole: The negative reference was HIV-1 Nef peptide pool or peptide-free culture.

CD4+ T cells from unexposed donors were obtained before the COVID-19 pandemic (2011-2018). The cells were cultured for under 13 days before CD4+ T cells were isolated. Unexposed-donor CD4+ T cells were probed with SARS-CoV-2 S/N and four cold-coronavirus spikes, cells permitting. About this clone: Its antigen is still unknown.

V lost 4 bases and J lost 6; bases outside the gene matches: 6. Germline loops: CDR1 ENHRY, CDR2 SYGVKD. The CDR3 totals 16 residues. Produced via immunoSEQ multiplex PCR; TCRdb's table is partial and in-frame only. This sample has about 18,000 clones, with almost 80% found just once. The chain combines TRBV10-3 with TRBJ2-2; 12 bases are shared with TRBD2. This TCR came from a human donor in good health. Sequencing was carried out using CD4+ T cells from PBMCs, cultured in vitro. In nucleotides, the CDR3 is TGTGCCATCAGTGGGGCGACTAGCGGGAGAGCCGGGGAGCTGTTTTTT. It encodes CAISGATSGRAGELFF.